This T cell receptor beta chain was obtained from a study of T cell changes during pregnancy in multiple sclerosis. V shed 2 bases and J shed 0 bases, with 10 bases lying between them. In germline, CDR1 is MNHEY, CDR2 SVGAGI. The CDR3 totals 15 residues. Method: immunoSEQ multiplex PCR; TCRdb's copy keeps in-frame clones and lacks some. This table holds some 120,000 clones, around 95% found once. The chain has TRBV6-5 and TRBJ1-2; no definite D call. The sample in question was peripheral blood, obtained after pregnancy. The receptor was isolated from a female donor with multiple sclerosis, enrolled in a pregnancy study. DNA for the CDR3: TGTGCCAGCAGTTACCAGGCCAACGCTAACTATGGCTACACCTTC. Translation gives CASSYQANANYGYTF.